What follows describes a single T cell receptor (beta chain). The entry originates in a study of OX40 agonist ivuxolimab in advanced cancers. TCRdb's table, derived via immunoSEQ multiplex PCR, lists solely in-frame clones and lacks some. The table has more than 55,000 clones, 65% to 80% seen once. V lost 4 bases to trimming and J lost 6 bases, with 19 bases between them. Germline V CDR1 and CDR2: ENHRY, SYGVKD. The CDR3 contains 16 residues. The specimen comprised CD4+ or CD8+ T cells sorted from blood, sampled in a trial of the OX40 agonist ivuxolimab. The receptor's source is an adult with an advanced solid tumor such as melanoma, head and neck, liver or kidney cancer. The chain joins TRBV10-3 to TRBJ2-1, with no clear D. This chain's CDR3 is CAISASTAPAGNEQFF. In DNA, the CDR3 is TGTGCCATCAGTGCCTCGACCGCACCCGCCGGCAATGAGCAGTTCTTC.